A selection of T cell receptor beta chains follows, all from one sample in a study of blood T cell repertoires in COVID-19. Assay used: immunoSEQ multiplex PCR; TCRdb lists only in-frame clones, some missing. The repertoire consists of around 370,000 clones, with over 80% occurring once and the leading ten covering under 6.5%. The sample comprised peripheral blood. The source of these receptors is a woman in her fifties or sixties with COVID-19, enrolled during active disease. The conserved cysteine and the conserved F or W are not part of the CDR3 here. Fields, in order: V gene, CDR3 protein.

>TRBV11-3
ASARGFQETQY
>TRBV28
ASSSGQQKLF
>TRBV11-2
ASSLVTAGIGELF
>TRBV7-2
ASSLTTRHVLT
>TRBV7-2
ASSHPLGTGSYEQY
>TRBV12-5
ASGLGTSGTDTQY
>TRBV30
ACRRGVYEQY
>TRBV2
ASSTSGSYNEQF
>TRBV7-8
ASSPRGGETQY
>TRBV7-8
ASTLDTGNTIY
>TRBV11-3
ASSPGLADPEQY
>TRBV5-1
ASSPRDSDYEQY
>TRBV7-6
ASSQGLAGGQETQY
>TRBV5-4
ASSPGGGRNSPLH
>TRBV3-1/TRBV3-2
ASSERGTGNTIY
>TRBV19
ASISGLAGHNEQF
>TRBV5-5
ASSFYELSNNEQF
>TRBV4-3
ASSQGLAGTLTGELF
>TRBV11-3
ASSLMVLRGIFNEQF
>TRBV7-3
ASRDREHNEQF
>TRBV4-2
ASSPSPSGRDYNEQF
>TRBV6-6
ASSYSVTRTNEQY